Below, one TCR beta chain is given with its context. Its specificity is not known. The RNA input was about 0.45 to 1 ug, and it was reverse transcribed with random hexamers. The amplification used immunoSEQ multiplex PCR on TCR beta CDR3; it spanned 54 Vbeta and 13 Jbeta. TCRdb re-called the immunoSEQ multiplex PCR reads through MiXCR, storing one row per CDR3 protein. Of hundreds of thousands of distinct CDR3 sequences listed, over 90% are singletons. This specimen comes from a study of CD8 T cells in Susac syndrome. Study-level background: Clinical remission applied to roughly 8 sequenced Susac syndrome patients, and roughly 6 had active disease.

Diagnostic criteria defined recently for definite or probable disease were met by the Susac syndrome patients. Study-level points and caveats: Where Susac syndrome CD4+ T cell repertoires were concerned, no clonal expansion was evident.

Germline V CDR1 and CDR2: SEHNR, FQNEAQ (reference sequence). Trimming pared 3 bases from V and 10 bases from J, leaving 11 bases between. The CDR3 length is 12 residues. Sequencing was carried out using CD4+ T cells from PBMCs. The TCR was taken from a human donor with Susac syndrome. The chain couples TRBV7-9 to TRBJ2-3; D gene ambiguous. CDR3 protein: CASSLGGDPQYF. DNA of the CDR3: TGTGCCAGCAGCTTGGGTGGGGATCCGCAGTATTTT.